Presented here are 20 T cell receptor beta chains from one specimen sequenced in a study of tumor-infiltrating lymphocytes in primary liver carcinoma. Both RNA and DNA were isolated together from approximately 20-30 mg of bulk tissue that had not been sorted. A constant-region primer primed TCR beta cDNA synthesis from roughly 510 ng of total RNA. Amplification in three nested multiplex PCR rounds with slightly modified ARM-PCR gave rise to TCR beta libraries. The two initial PCR rounds, 9 to 11 cycles each, used TRBV1-TRBV30 forward and C-beta reverse primers. TCRdb passed the multiplex PCR reads through MiXCR, listing each CDR3 protein once. The data hold fewer than 250,000 distinct CDR3 sequences, with around 81% observed a single time. Sequenced sample: tumor tissue from primary liver carcinoma. These receptors were taken from a man in his forties with primary liver carcinoma and hepatitis B virus infection.

To note about this clonotype: The junction departs from germline at one end; a sequencing error may be responsible. The V and J genes are TRBV7-9 and TRBJ1-1; D possibly corresponds to TRBD1 (5 bases). In germline, CDR1 is SEHNR, CDR2 FQNEAQ (reference sequence). This CDR3 comprises 14 residues. Written as DNA, the CDR3 is TGTGCCTGCAGCTTAGTGGGGGGAAACACTGAAGCTTTCTTT. Protein sequence: CACSLVGGNTEAFF.

A remark on this clonotype: The junction departs from the called germline gene at one end, perhaps through a read error. The rearrangement links TRBV12-3 or TRBV12-4 to TRBJ2-7; D unclear. This CDR3 is built from 12 residues. CDR3 in DNA: TGTGCGAGCAGTTTAGCCCCCTACGATCAGTACTTC. Residues: CASSLAPYDQYF.

In this sample, this clonotype turned up once. One end of the junction is discordant with germline, which a read error may explain. This chain uses TRBV6-5 with TRBJ2-1; TRBD2 agrees at 7 bases. Germline V gives CDR1 MNHEY, CDR2 SVGAGI. There are 19 residues in the CDR3. The CDR3 region has the DNA TGTGCCAGCAGTTACTCCGGACTAGTGGGTCAAAATAGGTACATTGAGCAGTTCTTC. Amino acid sequence: CASSYSGLVGQNRYIEQFF.

Comment on this clonotype: Relative to the germline gene, one junction end is altered; a read error may explain this. This chain uses TRBV6-5 with TRBJ2-7, with unresolved D. Germline assignment: CDR1 MNHEY and CDR2 SVGAGI. The CDR3 sequence is 15 residues long. The CDR3 DNA reads as TGTACCATCAGTTACTCCGAATTGGGCTCCTTCGAGCAATACTTC. Translated, it gives CTISYSELGSFEQYF.

A remark on this clonotype: At one boundary the junction diverges from the germline segment, which might be a read error. The gene calls are TRBV4-3 and TRBJ2-4; possibly TRBD2 for D (5 bases). Per germline, CDR1 LGHNA and CDR2 YSLEER. There are 16 residues in the CDR3. The CDR3 DNA follows: TGCGCCAGCTGCCAAGAAGGCAGCCTAGCCAAAAACATTCTGTACTTC. It is translated as CASCQEGSLAKNILYF.

Comment on this clonotype: One end of the junction fails to match germline, which may point to a read error. The chain recombines TRBV12-3 or TRBV12-4 with TRBJ2-5; unclear D gene. The CDR3 covers 11 residues. CDR3 sequence (DNA): TGTGCCAGCAGTAGGGAAGAGACCCAGCATTTC. Protein: CASSREETQHF.

As for this clonotype: Without the conserved terminal phenylalanine or tryptophan, this CDR3 likely stems from a read error. This chain links TRBV5-1 with TRBJ2-5; D is uncertain. The germline V and J ends were trimmed by 3 bases and 1 base, with 13 bases remaining between them. This CDR3 has 15 amino acids. Looked up from germline, CDR1 is SGHRS and CDR2 is YFSETQ. The CDR3 reads CASSSAALRQETQYS. The CDR3 region has the DNA TGCGCCAGCAGCTCGGCCGCATTGCGCCAAGAGACCCAGTACTCC.

V usage is TRBV10-3 and J usage is TRBJ2-1; TRBD1 or TRBD2 may be the D gene (5 bases each). V was pared by 9 bases and J by 6 bases, with 15 bases between. This CDR3 is 13 amino acids long. Germline CDR1 is ENHRY and CDR2 is SYGVKD. CDR3 sequence: CAIRGAQGNEQFF. The DNA for the CDR3 is TGTGCCATACGAGGGGCTCAAGGCAATGAGCAGTTCTTC.

In the case of this clonotype: A junction end diverges from the germline sequence, so it may reflect a read error. The rearrangement joins TRBV11-2 to TRBJ2-1, with 8 nucleotides matching TRBD2. Germline CDR1 SGHAT, CDR2 FQNNGV. The length of the CDR3 is 17 residues. The CDR3 reads CASSLDKGGRFYNDQLF. As DNA, the CDR3 is TGTGCCAGCAGCTTAGATAAGGGCGGGAGGTTCTACAATGATCAGTTATTC.

Details on this clonotype: Relative to the germline gene, one junction end is altered; a read error may explain this. V usage is TRBV11-2 and J usage is TRBJ1-5, with a tentative D call TRBD1 (6 bases). The CDR3 runs to 17 residues. Germline CDR1 is SGHAT and CDR2 is FQNNGV. CDR3 in amino acids: CVSSLVVVTGSNEPQHF. The CDR3 bases are TGTGTCAGCAGCTTAGTAGTGGTAACAGGGAGCAATGAGCCCCAGCATTTT.

This clonotype occurred a few times. A read error may account for a junction end that differs from germline. The V gene is TRBV12-3 or TRBV12-4, the J gene TRBJ1-1; no definite D call. This CDR3 spans 13 amino acids. CDR3 in DNA: TGTGTCAGCAGTTTGAAAAGCGGCACTGAAGCTTTCTTT. It specifies CVSSLKSGTEAFF.

As regards this clonotype: A junction boundary mismatches the germline segment, possibly from a read error. CDR3 protein: CASSYLGVGSGGGYTF. The CDR3 coding sequence is TGTGCCAGCAGTTACCTCGGAGTGGGCTCCGGAGGTGGCTACACCTTT. The rearrangement uses TRBV6-2 or TRBV6-3 and TRBJ1-2; no firm D call. From germline, CDR1 is MNHEY and CDR2 SVGEGT. This CDR3 has 16 residues.

This clonotype was recorded only once. No conserved phenylalanine or tryptophan is present at the end of the CDR3, so a read error is the likely explanation. The gene calls are TRBV6-2 or TRBV6-3 and TRBJ2-7; the D is unclear. Germline assignment: CDR1 MNHEY and CDR2 SVGEGT. CDR3 length: 12 amino acids. This chain's CDR3 is CDSSYSIYEQYL. In nucleotides, the CDR3 is TGTGACAGCAGTTACTCGATCTACGAGCAGTACTTA.

The CDR3 is CASSLTWGEEDDYTF. The CDR3 region has the DNA TGTGCCAGCAGCTTGACCTGGGGGGAGGAAGACGACTACACCTTC. The V call is TRBV5-5, the J call TRBJ1-2; TRBD1 might be the D (5 bases). The CDR3 loop spans 15 amino acids. V lost 1 base, J lost 10 bases, and 20 bases lay in between. Germline CDR1 SGHKS, CDR2 YYEKEE (reference sequence).

On this clonotype: Likely a read error: the CDR3 ends without its conserved phenylalanine or tryptophan. This chain connects TRBV12-3 or TRBV12-4 to TRBJ2-1; a weak D match, TRBD2 (5 bases). The CDR3 is 16 amino acids. Trimming removed 5 bases at V and 1 base at J, with 15 bases between. CDR3 residues: CASSDPGIVSYNEQFI. The CDR3 bases are TGTGCCAGCAGTGATCCGGGAATAGTATCCTACAATGAGCAGTTCATC.

With regard to this clonotype: A read error may produce the germline difference seen at one junction end. The chain links TRBV6-2 or TRBV6-3 to TRBJ2-7; 8 bases map to TRBD2. The CDR3 contains 15 residues. Per the germline V gene, CDR1 is MNHEY and CDR2 is SVGEGT. The CDR3 region has the DNA TGTGCCAGCTGCACTCCGACTAGCGAAGGGTACGAGCTGTACTTC. Protein sequence: CASCTPTSEGYELYF.

This clonotype was seen a handful of times. Given the absence of the conserved phenylalanine or tryptophan at the CDR3 end, a read error is likely. It is unclear where the CDR3 begins or ends on the DNA, so no DNA is shown, and the CDR3 is as TCRdb lists it. J is TRBJ2-7 and V is TRBV29-1; TRBD1 was called by the table and not checked on the DNA. The CDR3 is 14 amino acids long, termini counted. The germline CDR1 and CDR2 sequences are SQVTM and ANQGSEA. The CDR3 protein is CSVDSGQGSYEQYS.

Worth noting for this clonotype: One end of the junction varies from germline; a read error may be responsible. The chain uses TRBV6-2 or TRBV6-3 and TRBJ2-7; D is unclear. Germline CDR1 reads MNHEY; CDR2 reads SVGEGT. CDR3 length equals 13 residues. The DNA of the CDR3 is TGTGCCAGCATTTACGATGTTCCCTACGAGCAGTACTTC. It translates to CASIYDVPYEQYF.

This clonotype has more than one count but fewer than ten. Germline is not matched at one junction end, which may reflect a read error. V gene TRBV5-1 combines with J gene TRBJ2-2; perhaps TRBD2 as D (5 bases). This CDR3 spans 12 amino acids. Germline V CDR1 and CDR2: SGHRS, YFSETQ. The CDR3 DNA reads as TGCGCCAGCAGATTAGGCTCCGGGAAGCTGTTTTTT. Its translation: CASRLGSGKLFF.

To note about this clonotype: The junction differs from germline at one of its ends, possibly a read error. V gene TRBV7-8 combines with J gene TRBJ2-1, with 9 positions matching TRBD2. The germline gives CDR1 SGHVS, CDR2 FQNEAQ. The CDR3 loop spans 16 amino acids. The CDR3 region is CASSYLAGGSYNELFF. The CDR3 bases are TGTGCCAGCAGCTATCTTGCGGGAGGGTCCTACAATGAGCTGTTCTTC.